The present T cell receptor (beta chain) was sequenced within a study of tissue T cells after allogeneic stem cell transplantation. Findings of the study overall: TCR repertoires tracked anatomic similarity, regardless of disease or transplant status. Motif-based clustering found tissue-specific repertoire signatures shared across patients, though few clones were shared.

This CDR3 has 16 residues. Germline CDR1 reads SGHSA; CDR2 reads FRNQAP. V lost 0 bases to trimming and J lost 7 bases; unmatched junction nucleotides: 8. This clone was counted between two and nine times. The antigen is not known. Germline and genes: mouse. The CDR3 end falls 1 residue outside the read, so it is completed with the germline J gene. Libraries were prepared by immunoSEQ multiplex PCR; TCRdb keeps only in-frame clonotypes and omits some of them. The sample has about 7,400 clones, 50% to 55% seen once. The time point here: mouse harvest day 7 after allogeneic transplant. Each mouse received 10^7 T-cell-depleted marrow cells plus 10^6 splenic CD5+ T cells by tail vein.

The chain couples TRBV16 to TRBJ2-1; the match to TRBD2 covers 8 bases. This clonotype was obtained from a female BALB/c mouse given C57BL/6 T cells with graft-versus-host disease after an allogeneic hematopoietic cell transplant. Specimen: gut tissue. This CDR3 reads CASSLEVWGVRAEQFF. CDR3 DNA (partial): TGTGCAAGCAGCTTAGAAGTCTGGGGGGTGAGAGCTGAGCAGTTC.